This TCR beta chain was profiled in a study of Ad26.COV2.S vaccination and SARS-CoV-2 variants. Here immunoSEQ multiplex PCR was the method, and the copy in TCRdb shows in-frame clones only, minus some. Of over 450,000 clones in the sample, 80% to 90% were seen once. The germline CDR1 and CDR2 sequences are MNHNY and SVGAGI (reference sequence). V lost 11 bases and J lost 3, with 19 bases in between. CDR3 size: 14 residues. Treatment: 15 to 20 received Ad26.COV2.S at low or high dose, single or two shots; about 5 received placebo; per-sample allocation not given. The samples date from day 63 after the first vaccine or placebo injection.

This chain connects TRBV6-6 to TRBJ1-2; no firm D call. Sequenced material: peripheral blood, taken in a trial of Ad26.COV2.S vaccine versus placebo. The source is a person between 18 and 59 years old who received the Ad26.COV2.S COVID-19 vaccine or a placebo. CDR3 loop: CAGRVPGADYGYTF. In nucleotides, the CDR3 is TGTGCCGGAAGAGTCCCCGGAGCTGACTATGGCTACACCTTC.